These 11 T cell receptor beta chains were sequenced from one sample in a study of OX40 agonist ivuxolimab in advanced cancers. The receptor library was made with the immunoSEQ multiplex PCR assay. The table comes from immuneACCESS by way of TCRdb, which keeps in-frame sequences with V and J called. Part of the clones is missing from these tables; in studies checked, under half for an unresolved V gene and the rest for unknown reasons. The sample table holds 55,000 to 85,000 clones, of which 91% were seen once. About 0.3% of the sample goes to the ten largest clones. This sample comprised CD4+ or CD8+ T cells sorted from blood, obtained in a trial of the OX40 agonist ivuxolimab. The receptors derive from an adult with an advanced solid tumor such as melanoma, head and neck, liver or kidney cancer.

This chain links TRBV14 with TRBJ2-1; 7 bases match TRBD2. The CDR3 extends over 14 amino acids. The germline CDR1 and CDR2 sequences are SGHDN and FVKESK. The trim removed 4 bases at V and 3 bases at J, leaving 3 bases unmatched. Written as DNA, the CDR3 is TGTGCCAGCAGCCGGGACTACCTCTACAATGAGCAGTTCTTC. This translates into CASSRDYLYNEQFF.

DNA for the CDR3: TGTGCCAGCAGTTTCGGGAGATACTACGAGCAGTACTTC. Its translation: CASSFGRYYEQYF. V and J are TRBV27 and TRBJ2-7, with D perhaps matching TRBD2 (6 bases). Germline CDR1 and CDR2: MNHEY and SMNVEV (reference sequence). This CDR3 is 13 amino acids long. With 3 bases removed from V and 3 bases from J, the gap between germline ends came to 9 bases.

The genes are TRBV19 and TRBJ2-5; 9 bases agree with TRBD2. V dropped 5 bases and J dropped 1; count of bases not matched to a gene: 5. Germline V gene lookup returns CDR1 LNHDA and CDR2 SQIVND (reference sequence). There are 15 residues in the CDR3. Here the CDR3 reads CASSLLAGFQETQYF. The CDR3 bases are TGTGCCAGTAGTCTTCTAGCGGGGTTCCAAGAGACCCAGTACTTC.

This sequence joins TRBV7-9 and TRBJ1-2, with D possibly TRBD1 on 5 matching bases. V was cut by 4 bases and J by 7 bases, with 16 bases left in between. Looked up from germline, CDR1 is SEHNR and CDR2 is FQNEAQ (reference sequence). This CDR3 has 14 residues. The CDR3 DNA reads as TGTGCCAGCAGCTACCGGGACGGAGTAGGTGGCTACACCTTC. Its translation: CASSYRDGVGGYTF.

The chain combines TRBV7-2 with TRBJ2-7; possibly TRBD1 or TRBD2 for D (5 bases each). Trimming left V 5 bases short and J 2 bases short, with 16 bases between. The CDR3 extends over 15 amino acids. Germline CDR1 SGHTA, CDR2 FQGNSA. The CDR3 is CASSPGGGSAYEQYF. CDR3 DNA: TGTGCCAGCAGCCCCGGTGGGGGATCCGCCTACGAGCAGTACTTC.

V usage is TRBV7-2 and J usage is TRBJ2-5; unclear D gene. This CDR3 region has 14 residues. Germline V gene lookup returns CDR1 SGHTA and CDR2 FQGNSA. V was pared by 3 bases and J by 5 bases, with 13 bases between. Here the CDR3 DNA reads TGTGCCAGCAGCTTGGCCCGGGTTCCGGAGACCCAGTACTTC. It is translated as CASSLARVPETQYF.

The chain recombines TRBV7-3 with TRBJ2-2, with D unclear. Germline V lookup: CDR1 SGHTA, CDR2 FQGTGA. CDR3 size: 16 residues. The V and J ends lost 6 bases and 0 bases respectively, with 14 bases between them. DNA of the CDR3: TGTGCCAGCAGATCCCACAGTACGGCGAACACCGGGGAGCTGTTTTTT. Translated: CASRSHSTANTGELFF.

The chain couples TRBV18 to TRBJ2-1; no firm D call. CDR1 and CDR2 (germline): KGHSH, LQKENI. V was pared by 8 bases and J by 5 bases, with 10 bases between. The CDR3 has 12 residues. CDR3 amino acids: CASTTANNEQFF. The DNA for the CDR3 is TGTGCCAGCACCACAGCGAACAATGAGCAGTTCTTC.

The V gene is TRBV19, the J gene TRBJ2-3, with TRBD2 matching 10 bases. The CDR3 spans 16 residues. Germline V gives CDR1 LNHDA, CDR2 SQIVND (reference sequence). V trimming: 6 bases; J trimming: 5 bases; junction bases outside the gene matches: 11. The CDR3 loop reads CASRNRLAGGGDTQYF. The DNA for the CDR3 is TGTGCCAGTAGAAATAGACTAGCGGGCGGGGGAGATACGCAGTATTTT.

This rearrangement joins TRBV19 to TRBJ2-7; 12 positions match TRBD1. The CDR3 spans 15 residues. CDR1 LNHDA and CDR2 SQIVND come from the germline V gene (reference sequence). V lost 3 bases, J lost 6 bases, and 6 bases stayed unmatched. This chain's CDR3 is CASSITGTGGVEQYF. The CDR3 DNA reads as TGTGCCAGTAGTATTACCGGGACAGGGGGCGTCGAGCAGTACTTC. Variable domain in full (rest from reference TRBV19 and TRBJ2-7): DGGITQSPKYLFRKEGQNVTLSCEQNLNHDAMYWYRQDPGQGLRLIYYSQIVNDFQKGDIAEGYSVSREKKESFPLTVTSAQKNPTAFYLCASSITGTGGVEQYFGPGTRLTVT.

The chain recombines TRBV6-5 with TRBJ1-5; no reliable D call. CDR3 length: 13 amino acids. V lost 7 bases and J 2 bases, leaving 9 bases between the germline ends. Germline CDR1 MNHEY, CDR2 SVGAGI. The CDR3 region is CASTRDGNQPQHF. The CDR3 DNA reads TGTGCCAGCACCCGCGACGGCAATCAGCCCCAGCATTTT.